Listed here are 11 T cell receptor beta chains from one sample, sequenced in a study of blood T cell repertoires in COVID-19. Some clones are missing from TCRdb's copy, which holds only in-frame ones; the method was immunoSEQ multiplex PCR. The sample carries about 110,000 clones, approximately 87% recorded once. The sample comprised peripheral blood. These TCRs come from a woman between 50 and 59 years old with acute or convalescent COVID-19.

The CDR3 reads CAYDRGGSTDTQYF. In DNA form, the CDR3 reads TGTGCCTATGATCGGGGGGGTAGCACAGATACGCAGTATTTT. J is TRBJ2-3 and V is TRBV5-4; 8 positions agree with TRBD2. Germline trimming cut 10 bases from V and 0 bases from J; bases unmatched to any gene: 7. The CDR3 is 14 amino acids. Germline V gene data show CDR1 as SGHNT and CDR2 as YYREEE (reference sequence).

The CDR3 nucleotides read TGTGCCAGCAGTGACACAGGGGCCTTAGCTAACTATGGCTACACCTTC. This encodes CASSDTGALANYGYTF. The chain couples TRBV2 to TRBJ1-2; TRBD1 aligns across 7 bases. Trimming removed 3 bases from V and 0 bases from J; junction bases left unmatched: 7. The CDR3 sequence is 16 residues long. Germline assignment: CDR1 SNHLY and CDR2 FYNNEI.

DNA of the CDR3: TGCGCCAGCAGCCAAGCAGGGGGCGACGAAAAACTGTTTTTT. Translation gives CASSQAGGDEKLFF. V is TRBV4-1 and J is TRBJ1-4; TRBD1 matches 8 bases. This CDR3 has 14 amino acids. V was pared by 1 base and J by 8 bases, with 3 bases of the junction left unmatched. Germline CDR1 MGHRA, CDR2 YSYEKL.

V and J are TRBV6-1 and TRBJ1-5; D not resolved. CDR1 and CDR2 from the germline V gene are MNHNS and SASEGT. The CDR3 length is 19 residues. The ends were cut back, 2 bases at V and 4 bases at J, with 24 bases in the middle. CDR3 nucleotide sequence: TGTGCCAGCAGTGAACGGTACAGCTACAACCTTGAGTATAATCAGCCCCAGCATTTT. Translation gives CASSERYSYNLEYNQPQHF.

The CDR3 sequence is CASSPHRDRGTEAFF. The CDR3 bases are TGTGCCAGCAGCCCGCACCGGGACAGGGGCACTGAAGCTTTCTTT. This chain connects TRBV7-9 to TRBJ1-1, with 10 positions matching TRBD1. In germline, CDR1 is SEHNR, CDR2 FQNEAQ (reference sequence). This CDR3 contains 15 residues. The V gene end was trimmed by 5 bases and the J gene end by 4 bases; junction bases not matched to a gene: 7.

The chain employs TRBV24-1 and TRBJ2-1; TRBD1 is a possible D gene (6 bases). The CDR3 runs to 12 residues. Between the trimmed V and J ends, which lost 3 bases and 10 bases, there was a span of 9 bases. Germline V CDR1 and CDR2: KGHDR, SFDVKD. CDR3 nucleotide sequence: TGTGCCACCAGTGATCAGGGGTACGAGCAGTTCTTC. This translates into CATSDQGYEQFF.

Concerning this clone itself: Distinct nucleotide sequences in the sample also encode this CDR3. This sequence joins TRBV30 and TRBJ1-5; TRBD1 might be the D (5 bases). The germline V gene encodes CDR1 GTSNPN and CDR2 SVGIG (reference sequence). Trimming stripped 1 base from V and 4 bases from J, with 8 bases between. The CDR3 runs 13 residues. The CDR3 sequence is CAWSGGGNQPQHF. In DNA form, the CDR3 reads TGTGCCTGGAGTGGGGGGGGGAATCAGCCCCAGCATTTT.

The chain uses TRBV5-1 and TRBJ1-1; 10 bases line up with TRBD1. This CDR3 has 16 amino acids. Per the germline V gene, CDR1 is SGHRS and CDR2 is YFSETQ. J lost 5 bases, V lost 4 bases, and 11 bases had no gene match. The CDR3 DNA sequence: TGCGCCAGCAGCGAGGGGACAGGGGCCCTTATGACTGAAGCTTTCTTT. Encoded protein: CASSEGTGALMTEAFF.

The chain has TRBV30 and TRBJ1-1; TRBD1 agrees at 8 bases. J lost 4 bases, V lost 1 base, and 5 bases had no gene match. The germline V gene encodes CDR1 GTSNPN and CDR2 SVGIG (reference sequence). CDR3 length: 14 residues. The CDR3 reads CAWSGRTGFTEAFF. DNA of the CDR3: TGTGCCTGGAGTGGCCGGACAGGGTTCACTGAAGCTTTCTTT.

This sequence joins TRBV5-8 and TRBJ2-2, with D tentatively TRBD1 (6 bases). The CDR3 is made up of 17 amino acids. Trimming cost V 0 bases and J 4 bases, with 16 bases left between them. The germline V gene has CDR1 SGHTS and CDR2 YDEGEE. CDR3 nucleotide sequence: TGTGCCAGCAGCTTGGTTGATTTTGGACAGTTCACCGGGGAGCTGTTTTTT. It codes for CASSLVDFGQFTGELFF.

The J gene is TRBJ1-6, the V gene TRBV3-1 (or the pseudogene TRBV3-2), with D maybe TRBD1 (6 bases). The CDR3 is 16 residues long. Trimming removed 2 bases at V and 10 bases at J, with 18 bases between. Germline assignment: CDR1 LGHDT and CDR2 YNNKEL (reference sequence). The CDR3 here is CASSQSGTGKGSPLHF. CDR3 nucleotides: TGTGCCAGCAGCCAATCGGGAACAGGGAAAGGATCACCCCTCCACTTT.